This T cell receptor (beta chain) came from a study of cytomegalovirus exposure and HLA in healthy donors listed by TCRdb under 2017. About the study as a whole: An earlier analysis of 587 of the donors reported about 300 Gb of sequence data and 95 million to 140 million unique TCR beta sequences obtained from 180 million or so T cells. The study used immunosequencing to profile the T cell repertoires of 600 to 850 subjects and linked those repertoires to cytomegalovirus serostatus. Both class I and class II loci were covered by HLA typing, at four-digit resolution. A separate validation cohort of 100 to 150 different subjects was used in addition to the roughly 700-subject first cohort. Because of strong linkage in the cohort, four or five DR-DQ haplotypes were treated as single units for association and clustering. To study patterns of TCR occurrence, a later analysis re-analyzed previously published TCR beta repertoires from 600 to 750 donors and added high-resolution HLA genotyping. Rather than drawing on any new phenotypic data, the later analysis identified candidate immune exposures from TCR beta sequences and the way those sequences occurred across donors. An earlier analysis of some 500 of the donors applied high-throughput TCR beta sequencing to assess whether each TCR beta V gene segment acted as functional or pseudogenic. Alongside the repertoire data, information on donor age, sex, ethnicity and CMV serostatus was compiled. The number of donors typed differed by locus, with about 629-630 for A, B, C, DRB1 and DQB1, roughly 520 for DQA1, about 610 for DPA1, and approximately 470 for DPB1. All discovery cohort repertoires had been generated using a single sequencing platform. The study combined high-throughput TCR immunosequencing, statistical association of individual TCRs with disease status, and machine learning to predict cytomegalovirus infection status. Of the 300 to 500 genotyped donors, over 80% were placed in the genetic ancestry cluster associated with self-reported Caucasian donors. In a later genetic analysis, genome-wide SNP genotypes for about 55% of the roughly 700 donors were used, and that subset was treated as a discovery cohort. On average, roughly 240,000 unique TCR beta nucleotide sequences were sequenced per donor among a few hundred genotyped donors of the cohort, with around 19% of those sequences being non-productive. The study aimed to test whether cataloging public T cell receptors could reveal signatures of past pathogen exposure. An early release covering roughly 600 HLA-typed donors comprised about 300 gigabases of sequencing data and tens of millions of unique TCR sequences. Broad study findings and their caveats: Most TCR sequences were observed very rarely across donors, whereas some public TCRs were present in many individuals. The 87-base-pair reads could not distinguish some IMGT-functional V segments, including TRBV6-2 and TRBV6-3, so those segments were excluded. Sequencing depth was assumed to be roughly uniform across donors in the presence/absence analyses, though that assumption may not hold. It was suggested by the authors that the approach could potentially be generalized to other disease states and immunological phenotypes. The earlier analysis of approximately 560 of the donors excluded approximately 15 rarely observed V segments, including chromosome 9 orphons, because counts were too low. The cohort was sequenced for TCR beta chains only, and without alpha or paired-chain data the features that could be detected were limited. In an earlier analysis of some 540 of the donors, most TCR beta V segments appeared in productive rearrangements about 87% or about 30% of the time, broadly matching IMGT annotations. In a later analysis, HLA-associated TCR beta chains were found to be more clonally expanded and to have lower generation probabilities than equally common non-associated chains. HLA typing was unavailable for some donors at each locus, so association tests used only the typed subset. Specific HLA alleles were associated with 15,000 to 20,000 TCR beta sequences at a false discovery rate of 0.05 in a later analysis. A later analysis reported that several top co-occurrence clusters appeared linked to parvovirus B19, influenza, CMV and Epstein-Barr virus. Assigning TCR associations to individual alleles was difficult when HLA alleles, especially DR and DQ, strongly co-occurred. In both the original and validation cohorts, the classifier was reported to diagnose cytomegalovirus status with high specificity and sensitivity. In a later analysis, the rate of TCR association differed among HLA loci, with DRB1 alleles having the most associated TCRs and HLA-C alleles having the fewest. In vitro tests confirmed that a few of the cytomegalovirus-associated TCR beta chains recognize cytomegalovirus antigens. Compared with the approximately 670-donor mean, donors in an Asian-associated ancestry cluster had fewer N-insertions in productive TCRs, according to a later genetic analysis. Correlated functional status among segregating V segments might be attributable to linkage disequilibrium, but an unknown experimental factor could not be ruled out. The sequencing pipeline was judged likely to have produced a cluster of highly shared sequence variants as a technical artifact. A later genetic analysis associated a missense DCLRE1C variant with V-gene and J-gene trimming of TCR beta chains, and an independent cohort replicated the association. CMV serostatus was the only immune exposure information available for the cohort. The study gave a list of under 200 TCR beta chains associated with cytomegalovirus. A later analysis found that most CMV-associated TCR beta chains appeared HLA-restricted, with HLA associations seemingly driven largely by CMV exposure. A further reported finding was that TCR beta sequences accurately predicted the HLA-A and HLA-B alleles for most subjects in the first cohort.

This clone was observed a few times. Its antigen remains undetermined. Within one base of it there is no much larger clone, and no base qualities were kept. The cohort consisted of hundreds of healthy bone marrow donors. At the time of sampling, all cohort members were nominally healthy, though unrecorded immune exposures were likely present. The donor tested CMV seronegative and was one of the 352 seronegative cohort members. A peripheral blood sample was provided by each donor, and peripheral blood mononuclear cells were used for TCR beta sequencing. Genomic DNA was extracted from the blood cell samples with the Qiagen DNeasy Blood Extraction Kit. Libraries were constructed by the immunoSEQ multiplex PCR assay. For the multiplex PCR, a mixture combining 60 forward primers for TCR Vbeta segments and 13 reverse primers for TCR Jbeta segments was used. The CDR3 region of rearranged TCR beta genes was amplified from genomic DNA by a multiplex PCR assay. On the Illumina HiSeq System, the amplified TCR beta libraries were sequenced as 87-base-pair reads. The published analysis was carried out like this. Across the 670 or so repertoires, a later analysis counted roughly 84 million unique TCR beta chains, approximately 12 million of which were shared by at least two donors. Raw reads were error-corrected and collapsed into unique sequences with a nearest-neighbor algorithm that merged closely related sequences to remove PCR and sequencing errors. Alignment of CDR3 sequences to IMGT reference sequences was used to assign V, D and J gene segments. For a sequence to be retained, a match of at least six nucleotides to both a V gene segment and a J gene segment was required. A rearrangement was called productive if the CDR3 had no stop codons and remained in frame with V and J, and every other rearrangement was called non-productive. Following IMGT convention, CDR3 was defined as the stretch from the second conserved V-encoded cysteine up to the conserved J-encoded phenylalanine. The earlier analysis of a few hundred of the donors excluded any sequence lacking an unambiguous match to a single V gene segment. In an earlier analysis of several hundred of the donors, V segments were called functional above 56.7% productive rearrangements and were called segregating when the between-donor standard deviation exceeded 5%. A statistical classification framework was built for diagnosing cytomegalovirus status from the catalog of TCR beta chain sequences. V and J gene assignment, in a later analysis, came from comparing TCR nucleotide sequences with IMGT/GENE-DB human TR gene sequences. The TCRdist pipeline was used in a later analysis to assign CDR3 sequences and most-parsimonious VDJ recombination scenarios. A later analysis defined each TCR beta chain by its CDR3 amino acid sequence plus V-gene family, and excluded reads lacking a unique V-gene family. In a later analysis, around 600 highly shared, low-generation-probability nucleotide sequences were removed to address suspected cross-contamination and a sequencing artifact. In a later analysis, a clonal expansion index for each public chain was calculated from normalized within-repertoire ranks of inferred template counts. In a later analysis, generation probabilities were computed with a VDJ recombination model fitted to out-of-frame rearrangements, and the resulting probabilities were checked against IGoR. Hypergeometric tests were used in a later analysis to score TCR-TCR, TCR-HLA and TCR-CMV co-occurrence, with a repertoire-size bias correction applied to the TCR pairs. In a later analysis, false discovery rates were estimated by permuting HLA or CMV assignments 20 times. In a later analysis, co-occurring TCRs were grouped using DBSCAN, with TCRdist sequence similarity added in when clustering inside HLA-allele-positive subsets. Co-occurrence clustering excluded repertoires with fewer than 30,000 or more than 120,000 public chains, plus five with anomalous nucleotide sharing. The clones in this table, taken by TCRdb from immuneACCESS, are in-frame only. Not every clone is retained; where verified, under half of the shortfall comes from an unresolved V gene, and the cause of the rest is unknown. The V and J calls and clone size come from that table; D and trimming were worked out from the DNA. This sample has 83,000 or so clones in its table, and over 60% of those were observed once. The ten largest clones capture around 6% of the sample.

There are 14 amino acids in the CDR3, from cysteine to phenylalanine inclusive. Only the CDR3 part of the read is kept: 42 bases, read in frame from the first base. The V end gives up 6 bases and the J end 5 bases, leaving 5 bases in the junction not matched to a gene. The germline V gene (reference sequence) specifies LNHDA as CDR1 and SQIVND as CDR2. The sequenced material came from PBMCs. This chain is built from TRBV19 and TRBJ1-5; 9 nucleotides in the junction match TRBD1. This TCR was sampled from a female donor in good health and CMV-seronegative. For the CDR3, the sequence is CASSPTGGYQPQHF. The bases read TGTGCCAGTAGCCCCACAGGGGGCTATCAGCCCCAGCATTTT.